The present TCR beta chain was sequenced within a study of Graves' ophthalmopathy and Graves' hyperthyroidism. It was on clinical symptoms, serum thyroxine, TRAb, thyroid ultrasound and orbital computed tomography that diagnosis relied. This clonotype was counted ten times or more. Germline CDR1 is SGHRS and CDR2 is YFSETQ. The CDR3 has 16 amino acids. The junction had 14 bases not matched to a gene; V was cut back by 4 bases and J by 4 bases. Amplified TCR beta CDR3 regions were obtained using RNA transcripts as template. First-round RT-PCR relied on HTBI primers, and a second-round multiplex PCR came next. TCRdb re-analysed the multiplex PCR reads in MiXCR, keeping a single row per CDR3 protein. The sample lists fewer than 400,000 distinct CDR3 sequences, approximately 20% seen once, with more than 1.5% in the top ten.

The source material was peripheral blood. V usage is TRBV5-1 and J usage is TRBJ2-7; 7 bases match TRBD1. The receptor was derived from a woman younger than 35 with Graves' ophthalmopathy. DNA for the CDR3: TGCGCCAGCAGCCTTTCTTCGGGACAGTCTCCTTACGAGCAGTACTTC. This translates into CASSLSSGQSPYEQYF.